This T cell receptor (beta chain) was recorded in a study of OX40 agonist ivuxolimab in advanced cancers. The V end was cut by 2 bases, the J end by 3 bases, with 9 bases between. Per germline, CDR1 SGHNT and CDR2 YYREEE (reference sequence). The CDR3 totals 13 residues. The data were produced by immunoSEQ multiplex PCR, yet TCRdb's version contains in-frame clones alone and is incomplete. The data show about 21,000 clones, about four fifths seen once. The material was CD4+ or CD8+ T cells sorted from blood, obtained in a trial of the OX40 agonist ivuxolimab. The sequence derives from an adult with an advanced solid tumor such as melanoma, head and neck, liver or kidney cancer. The chain uses TRBV5-4 and TRBJ2-7, with a weak D call TRBD1 (5 bases). This CDR3 reads CASSFDRVYEQYF. DNA for the CDR3: TGTGCCAGCAGCTTCGACAGAGTCTACGAGCAGTACTTC.